Described below is a single T cell receptor beta chain sequence and its context. The same CDR3 arises from other DNA sequences in this sample as well. CDR3 length equals 14 residues. Trimming took off 1 base at V and 3 bases at J, with 8 bases between the two ends. CDR1 is SGHAT and CDR2 is FQNNGV in the germline V gene. The data were obtained in a study of shared clonotypes between healthy human individuals. TCRdb keeps only in-frame clones here, not all; method: immunoSEQ multiplex PCR. The sample gives about 1.1 million clones, more than 75% of which show up once; 0.55% to 0.7% is in the top ten. Sequencing was performed on memory CD4+ T cells from PBMCs. As to subset: CD45RA-negative fraction. The chain uses TRBV11-2 and TRBJ2-3; D is possibly TRBD2 (5 bases). The receptor was isolated from a man aged 18 to 35 in good health. Some clones in this sample may be carry-over from other donors' samples. CDR3 loop: CASSLGRTTDTQYF. The DNA of the CDR3 is TGTGCCAGCAGCTTAGGCAGGACTACAGATACGCAGTATTTT.